The 20 T cell receptor beta chains reported below all come from one sample, sequenced in a study of T cells in localized non-small cell lung cancer. Some clones are missing from TCRdb's copy, which holds only in-frame ones; the method was immunoSEQ multiplex PCR. In the table there are roughly 77,000 clones, approximately 90% of which are singletons. The sequenced sample was peripheral blood, obtained before any cancer treatment. These TCRs come from a woman aged 35 to 70 with stage I squamous cell lung carcinoma.

The chain recombines TRBV2 with TRBJ2-2; D gene uncertain. Germline CDR1 and CDR2: SNHLY and FYNNEI. The CDR3 consists of 15 residues. V was shortened by 2 bases and J by 3 bases, with 10 bases between the two germline ends. This CDR3 is CASSESASYTGELFF. The CDR3 nucleotides read TGTGCCAGCAGTGAATCGGCCTCATACACCGGGGAGCTGTTTTTT.

The CDR3 DNA sequence: TGCGCCACCGGACAGGGTACGGACACTGAAGCTTTCTTT. It yields the protein CATGQGTDTEAFF. The rearrangement links TRBV5-1 to TRBJ1-1, with TRBD1 matching 8 bases. There are 13 residues in the CDR3. Losses at the gene ends were 9 bases for V and 3 bases for J; bases not matched to a gene: 7. Germline V CDR1 and CDR2: SGHRS, YFSETQ. Supplemented by reference TRBV5-1 and TRBJ1-1, the full variable domain reads KAGVTQTPRYLIKTRGQQVTLSCSPISGHRSVSWYQQTPGQGLQFLFEYFSETQRNKGNFPGRFSGRQFSNSRSEMNVSTLELGDSALYLCATGQGTDTEAFFGQGTRLTVV.

The gene calls are TRBV13 and TRBJ2-3; 7 positions match TRBD2. Germline assignment: CDR1 PRHDT and CDR2 FYEKMQ (reference sequence). The trim removed 5 bases at V and 2 bases at J, leaving 16 bases unmatched. The CDR3 is 18 amino acids. The CDR3 loop reads CASSPAIRAGQDTDTQYF. CDR3 nucleotides: TGTGCCAGCAGCCCAGCGATTAGAGCGGGGCAAGACACAGATACGCAGTATTTT.

This clone showed up just once. CDR3 in amino acids: CASSIRGFSGNTIYF. The CDR3 nucleotides are TGTGCCAGCAGCATTAGGGGTTTCTCTGGAAACACCATATATTTT. The chain joins TRBV28 to TRBJ1-3, with D possibly being TRBD1 (5 bases). Deletions cut 6 bases from V and 0 bases from J, with 12 bases between. CDR1 and CDR2 from the germline V gene are MDHEN and SYDVKM. The CDR3 contains 15 residues.

The gene calls are TRBV5-4 and TRBJ1-6; TRBD1 agrees at 11 bases. The J segment lost 8 bases and the V segment lost 6 bases, leaving 16 bases of the junction unmatched. Germline V gives CDR1 SGHNT, CDR2 YYREEE (reference sequence). This CDR3 is 18 amino acids long. CDR3 sequence reads: CASKRGASRGQGDSPLHF. In DNA, the CDR3 is TGTGCCAGCAAGAGGGGAGCCTCCCGGGGACAGGGGGATTCACCCCTCCACTTT.

Of note for this clone: The same CDR3 can be traced to other DNA sequences in this sample. The genes are TRBV6-4 and TRBJ2-3, with D possibly matching TRBD1 (6 bases). The CDR3 runs to 13 residues. CDR1 is MRHNA and CDR2 is SNTAGT in the germline V gene. Trimming shortened V by 4 bases and J by 1 base, and 6 bases separated the two germline ends. CDR3 DNA sequence: TGTGCCAGCAGTGGGACAGGCACAGATACGCAGTATTTT. This sequence encodes CASSGTGTDTQYF.

This rearrangement joins TRBV5-8 to TRBJ1-1; no definite D call. The CDR3 length is 16 residues. Trimming took 4 bases from V and 11 from J, leaving 27 bases between them. The germline V gene encodes CDR1 SGHTS and CDR2 YDEGEE. CDR3 DNA sequence: TGTGCCAGCAGCCCGTGGCAGGCCGGCACCTTGTTAATGGCTTTCTTT. Protein sequence: CASSPWQAGTLLMAFF.

This clone was found once. CDR3 in DNA: TGTGCCAGCAGCTCTTCCGGGACCCTGTCAGCCCAGCATTTT. It is translated as CASSSSGTLSAQHF. The V call is TRBV5-6, the J call TRBJ1-5; D is possibly TRBD1 (5 bases). CDR3 length: 14 residues. Trimming shortened V by 3 bases and J by 11 bases, and 18 bases separated the two germline ends. In germline, CDR1 is SGHDT, CDR2 YYEEEE.

This clone has a handful of counts. The CDR3 loop is CASNFGGADYEQYF. The CDR3 DNA follows: TGCGCCAGCAATTTCGGGGGGGCCGACTACGAGCAGTACTTC. The chain links TRBV10-2 to TRBJ2-7; TRBD2 matches at 8 bases. Germline assignment: CDR1 WSHSY and CDR2 SAAADI. Unmatched junction bases numbered 8, after V lost 7 bases and J lost 3 bases. The CDR3 has 14 residues.

This chain uses TRBV11-2 with TRBJ2-1; 9 bases align to TRBD2. Trimming at V came to 2 bases and at J to 9 bases, leaving 8 bases not matched to a gene. The V gene's germline CDR1 is SGHAT and CDR2 FQNNGV. The CDR3 runs to 15 residues. The CDR3 nucleotides read TGTGCCAGCAGCTTAAGCTGGCGGGGGGGCCTTGAGCAGTTCTTC. This gives the protein CASSLSWRGGLEQFF.

The chain couples TRBV27 to TRBJ1-6, with D possibly TRBD1 on 6 matching bases. This CDR3 region has 13 residues. V gave up 8 bases and J gave up 7 bases, with 12 bases separating them. The germline V gene encodes CDR1 MNHEY and CDR2 SMNVEV (reference sequence). The CDR3 bases are TGTGCCAGCGCCCAGGGGTCGAATTCACCCCTCCACTTT. Amino acid sequence: CASAQGSNSPLHF.

J is TRBJ1-4 and V is TRBV18, with TRBD1 matching 10 bases. Germline V gene lookup returns CDR1 KGHSH and CDR2 LQKENI. This CDR3 is 16 amino acids long. Germline trimming cut 2 bases from V and 7 bases from J; bases unmatched to any gene: 7. The CDR3 loop is CASSPAPGQGIEKLFF. Here the CDR3 DNA reads TGTGCCAGCTCACCAGCTCCGGGACAGGGGATTGAAAAACTGTTTTTT.

The rearrangement joins TRBV19 to TRBJ1-6; 7 nucleotides agree with TRBD1. With 8 bases clipped from V and 9 bases from J, the junction kept 10 bases outside the gene matches. CDR1 is LNHDA, CDR2 SQIVND, per germline (reference sequence). The CDR3 loop spans 14 amino acids. The CDR3 loop is CASSTGVVGSPLHF. CDR3 coding DNA: TGTGCCAGTTCCACAGGGGTGGTTGGTTCACCCCTCCACTTT.

J is TRBJ1-1 and V is TRBV9; D not resolved. CDR1 is SGDLS and CDR2 is YYNGEE in the germline V gene. The CDR3 has 14 amino acids. Trimming pared 1 base from V and 1 base from J, leaving 8 bases between. CDR3 DNA sequence: TGTGCCAGCAGCGTACCCGGCTCGAACACTGAAGCTTTCTTT. Translation: CASSVPGSNTEAFF.

The chain combines TRBV30 with TRBJ2-3; 9 bases are shared with TRBD2. The germline CDR1 and CDR2 sequences are GTSNPN and SVGIG (reference sequence). The CDR3 extends over 15 amino acids. V lost 4 bases, J lost 8 bases, and 13 bases stayed unmatched. CDR3 sequence (DNA): TGTGCCTGGAAGGCTCTAGCGGGGAGAGACGGTACGCAGTATTTT. Translating it yields CAWKALAGRDGTQYF.

The chain links TRBV9 to TRBJ1-3; no reliable D call. Germline CDR1 is SGDLS and CDR2 is YYNGEE. The ends were cut back, 4 bases at V and 0 bases at J, with 11 bases in the middle. The CDR3 length is 15 residues. The CDR3 DNA reads as TGTGCCAGCAGCTTGGACCGAGTCTCTGGAAACACCATATATTTT. Protein product: CASSLDRVSGNTIYF.

V and J are TRBV7-9 and TRBJ1-6; no firm D call. V was pared by 1 base and J by 10 bases, with 8 bases between. This CDR3 is built from 13 residues. Germline V gene lookup returns CDR1 SEHNR and CDR2 FQNEAQ (reference sequence). The CDR3 DNA sequence: TGTGCCAGCAGCTTAGGAACGGTATCACCCCTCCACTTT. Its protein is CASSLGTVSPLHF.

The rearrangement joins TRBV19 to TRBJ2-5; a possible D gene is TRBD2 (6 bases). Trimming cost V 3 bases and J 4 bases, with 18 bases left between them. Germline V gene data show CDR1 as LNHDA and CDR2 as SQIVND (reference sequence). CDR3 length: 16 amino acids. The CDR3 protein is CASSIGRGSRRETQYF. DNA of the CDR3: TGTGCCAGTAGTATCGGACGGGGGTCGAGGAGAGAGACCCAGTACTTC.

The chain has TRBV15 and TRBJ1-1; TRBD1 might be the D (5 bases). The CDR3 extends over 15 amino acids. The V and J ends lost 3 bases and 1 base respectively, with 12 bases between them. Germline assignment: CDR1 LNHNV and CDR2 YYDKDF (reference sequence). CDR3 residues: CATSSPSGGNTEAFF. CDR3 in DNA: TGTGCCACCAGCAGCCCGAGTGGGGGGAACACTGAAGCTTTCTTT.

The chain combines TRBV7-9 with TRBJ1-1; D call uncertain. This CDR3 is built from 11 residues. V was pared by 5 bases and J by 11 bases, with 12 bases between. Per the germline V gene, CDR1 is SEHNR and CDR2 is FQNEAQ (reference sequence). For the CDR3, the DNA is TGTGCCAGCAGCGGTGACCGTCGGGCTTTCTTT. Its protein product is CASSGDRRAFF.